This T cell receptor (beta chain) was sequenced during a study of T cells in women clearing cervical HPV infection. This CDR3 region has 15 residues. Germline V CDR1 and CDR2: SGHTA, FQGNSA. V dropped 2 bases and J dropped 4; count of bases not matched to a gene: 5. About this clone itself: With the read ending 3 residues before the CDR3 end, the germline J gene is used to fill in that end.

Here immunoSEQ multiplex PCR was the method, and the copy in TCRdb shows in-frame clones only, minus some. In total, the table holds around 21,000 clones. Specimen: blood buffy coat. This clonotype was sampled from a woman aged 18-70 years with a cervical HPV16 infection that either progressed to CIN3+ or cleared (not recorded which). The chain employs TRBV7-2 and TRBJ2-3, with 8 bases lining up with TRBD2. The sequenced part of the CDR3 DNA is TGTGCCAGCAGCTTAACGGGGGGGCAAGCAGATACG. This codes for CASSLTGGQADT. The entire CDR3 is CASSLTGGQADTQYF. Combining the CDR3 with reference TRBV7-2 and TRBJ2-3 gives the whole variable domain GAGVSQSPSNKVTEKGKDVELRCDPISGHTALYWYRQSLGQGLEFLIYFQGNSAPDKSGLPSDRFSAERTGGSVSTLTIQRTQQEDSAVYLCASSLTGGQADTQYFGPGTRLTVL.